The subject of this entry is one TCR beta chain. What this receptor recognizes is not known. No per-base quality is available; no much larger clone lies one base away. The sample originates from a study of T cell clonotyping in hematopoietic cell transplantation (dated by TCRdb to the early 2020s). As for the study more broadly: In the study, more than 130 blood samples were gathered from roughly 33 consecutive transplant recipients and their related donors. Recruitment of patients ran from late 2015 to early 2017, and follow-up continued until late 2020 or until death. Broader findings and caveats from the paper: Just a small fraction of recipient repertoires overlapped with donor repertoires, and more than 97% appeared de novo at the given depth. The sample size was limited and the cells went unsorted, which meant the CD4 and CD8 repertoire contributions could not be told apart. Broader TCR repertoire diversity after transplant was predicted by Inverse Simpson Index values from donors and from recipients before transplant. After transplant, TCR diversity in recipients dropped, and pathologically expanded clonotypes increased progressively from day 30 to day 180.

Blood samples for TCR beta sequencing were given by related transplant donors. Nuclei Lysis Solution was used to extract genomic DNA from fresh or cryopreserved unfractionated peripheral blood mononuclear cells. TCR beta CDR3 regions were amplified from genomic DNA with the immunoSEQ assay, a bias-controlled multiplex PCR using V- and J-specific primers. In a second PCR step, a proprietary barcode and Illumina adapter sequences were attached to the CDR3 amplicons. An Illumina MiSeq instrument was used to sequence the CDR3 libraries. From the authors' description of their analysis: Export and quality control were handled in immunoSEQ Analyzer 3.0, while downstream analyses relied on R Bioconductor and Immunarch. Only productive rearrangements in the normalized downsampled data set went into calculating the repertoire metrics. In the normalized cohort, clonotypes with more than 5 templates were defined as pathologically expanded. The Inverse Simpson Index was used to measure repertoire diversity. The non-normalized data set was used for CMV-specificity analyses so that all clonotypes could be captured. As stored in TCRdb, this immuneACCESS dataset retains in-frame rearrangements with V and J assigned. A fraction of the clones does not appear; measured against another copy, unresolved V genes explain less than half of the discrepancy, and the remainder lacks a known reason. V, J and clone size derive from that table, while D and trimming were established from the DNA sequence. In all, the sample holds about 27,000 clones, and around 95% of those were seen once. Approximately 1.5% of the sample rests with the top ten.

The germline V gene (reference sequence) supplies CDR1 SGHKS and CDR2 YYEKEE. The CDR3 runs 11 residues from the cysteine to the phenylalanine. Just CDR3 DNA is preserved here, 33 bases in frame from base 1. The rearranged chain carries TRBV5-5 and TRBJ2-5, with the D gene not clear enough to name. The last part of the DNA fits TRBJ2-7 better; the J call may be wrong. Sequenced input: peripheral blood mononuclear cells. The receptor was derived from a man aged 50 or older in good health. Some clones in this sample may be carry-over from other donors' samples. The CDR3 is CASSFGYEQYF. DNA sequence: TGTGCCAGCAGCTTTGGCTACGAGCAGTACTTC.